The 22 T cell receptor beta chains given below trace back to one sample, sequenced in a study of Ad26.COV2.S vaccination and SARS-CoV-2 variants. TCRdb's table, derived via immunoSEQ multiplex PCR, lists solely in-frame clones and lacks some. The table lists around 370,000 clones, 85% of them singletons. The sample's treatment: about 20 received Ad26.COV2.S at low or high dose, single or two shots; several received placebo; per-sample allocation not given. Day 63 following the first vaccine or placebo injection was when the samples were taken. The sequences come from peripheral blood, collected in a trial of Ad26.COV2.S vaccine versus placebo. The receptors here all came from a person between 18 and 65 years old who received the Ad26.COV2.S COVID-19 vaccine or a placebo.

The V call is TRBV19, the J call TRBJ1-2; the D gene is possibly TRBD1 (5 bases). Germline CDR1 LNHDA, CDR2 SQIVND (reference sequence). The CDR3 consists of 16 residues. V was trimmed by 3 bases and J by 8 bases, leaving 22 bases between them. CDR3 sequence (DNA): TGTGCCAGTAGTATTTTAGGGGAATCCTTTTCGGGCGGCTACACCTTC. The encoded protein is CASSILGESFSGGYTF.

This chain joins TRBV19 and TRBJ2-2, with no clear D. CDR1 is LNHDA and CDR2 is SQIVND in the germline V gene (reference sequence). There are 13 residues in the CDR3. V lost 9 bases to trimming and J lost 2 bases, with 10 bases between them. The DNA for the CDR3 is TGTGCCAGCACAGAATTTAACACCGGGGAGCTGTTTTTT. This translates into CASTEFNTGELFF.

The V call is TRBV19, the J call TRBJ2-7, with D possibly matching TRBD2 (6 bases). Trimming left V 4 bases short and J 3 bases short, with 16 bases between. CDR3 length equals 15 residues. Germline CDR1 LNHDA, CDR2 SQIVND (reference sequence). The CDR3 region is CASSTLAQAGYEQYF. DNA of the CDR3: TGTGCCAGTAGTACTCTAGCGCAGGCGGGCTACGAGCAGTACTTC.

The V gene is TRBV30, the J gene TRBJ2-7; the D is unclear. The CDR3 consists of 13 residues. The V end was cut by 0 bases, the J end by 7 bases, with 13 bases between. Germline CDR1 GTSNPN, CDR2 SVGIG (reference sequence). This chain's CDR3 is CAWSVLPHGEQYF. The CDR3 nucleotides read TGTGCCTGGAGTGTACTGCCTCACGGGGAGCAGTACTTC. Together with reference TRBV30 and TRBJ2-7, the CDR3 gives the full variable domain: SQTIHQWPATLVQPVGSPLSLECTVEGTSNPNLYWYRQAAGRGLQLLFYSVGIGQISSEVPQNLSASRPQDRQFILSSKKLLLSDSGFYLCAWSVLPHGEQYFGPGTRLTVT.

This clone was picked up many times. V and J are TRBV18 and TRBJ1-5, with D hard to call. The CDR3 has 16 residues. The V gene's germline CDR1 is KGHSH and CDR2 LQKENI. Trimming left V 1 base short and J 5 bases short, with 15 bases between. CDR3 coding DNA: TGTGCCAGCTCACCACTCTCGATTGACCCCGATCAGCCCCAGCATTTT. Encoded protein: CASSPLSIDPDQPQHF.

In DNA form, the CDR3 reads TGTGCCAGCAGATGGGGACCCGAATCGGGCGAGCAGTACTTC. This encodes CASRWGPESGEQYF. The chain combines TRBV5-8 with TRBJ2-7; possibly TRBD1 or TRBD2 for D (5 bases each). CDR3 length equals 14 residues. The V and J ends lost 5 bases and 6 bases respectively, with 18 bases between them. Per germline, CDR1 SGHTS and CDR2 YDEGEE.

This clone was detected a few times. The V and J genes are TRBV3-1 (or the pseudogene TRBV3-2) and TRBJ2-7; D is unclear. CDR3 length equals 14 residues. CDR1 is LGHDT and CDR2 is YNNKEL in the germline V gene (reference sequence). The V and J ends lost 1 base and 7 bases respectively, with 14 bases between them. CDR3 region: CASSQATAYEEQYF. CDR3 coding DNA: TGTGCCAGCAGCCAAGCGACGGCCTACGAAGAGCAGTACTTC.

Only one count was recorded for this clone. The chain employs TRBV25-1 and TRBJ2-5; D possibly corresponds to TRBD1 (6 bases). The V end was cut by 4 bases, the J end by 1 base, with 16 bases between. This CDR3 comprises 16 residues. The germline CDR1 and CDR2 sequences are MGHDK and SYGVNS. This chain's CDR3 is CASSGALQGIQETQYF. The CDR3, as DNA: TGTGCCAGCAGTGGGGCCCTGCAGGGGATCCAAGAGACCCAGTACTTC.

The chain uses TRBV7-2 and TRBJ2-2, with a weak D call TRBD2 (6 bases). This CDR3 spans 17 amino acids. Trimming pared 1 base from V and 6 bases from J, leaving 18 bases between. In germline, CDR1 is SGHTA, CDR2 FQGNSA. This chain's CDR3 is CASSLERAGLSPGELFF. CDR3 sequence (DNA): TGTGCCAGCAGCTTAGAACGGGCGGGGTTGTCCCCCGGGGAGCTGTTTTTT.

This clone was seen only a few times. J is TRBJ1-1 and V is TRBV5-1; D not certain. Germline assignment: CDR1 SGHRS and CDR2 YFSETQ. The CDR3 loop spans 16 amino acids. Trimming cost V 0 bases and J 0 bases, with 12 bases left between them. The CDR3 DNA sequence: TGCGCCAGCAGCTTGGAATTACGGCAGATGAACACTGAAGCTTTCTTT. This gives the protein CASSLELRQMNTEAFF.

The genes are TRBV18 and TRBJ2-7; 11 nucleotides match TRBD1. This CDR3 contains 16 residues. With 5 bases clipped from V and 3 bases from J, the junction kept 9 bases outside the gene matches. Looked up from germline, CDR1 is KGHSH and CDR2 is LQKENI. Written as DNA, the CDR3 is TGTGCCAGCTCATCCCCCAGGACAGGGGGCGACTACGAGCAGTACTTC. It translates to CASSSPRTGGDYEQYF.

The rearrangement links TRBV4-1 to TRBJ2-7; TRBD2 aligns across 9 bases. Trimming at V came to 3 bases and at J to 1 base, leaving 4 bases not matched to a gene. The CDR3 length is 15 residues. The germline V gene encodes CDR1 MGHRA and CDR2 YSYEKL. CDR3 amino acids: CASSQTSGFSYEQYF. CDR3 nucleotide sequence: TGCGCCAGCAGCCAGACTAGCGGATTTTCCTACGAGCAGTACTTC.

There are a few counts of this clone. The chain is built from TRBV5-1 and TRBJ1-3; TRBD1 matches at 9 bases. CDR1 and CDR2 (germline): SGHRS, YFSETQ. The CDR3 is 16 amino acids. J was trimmed by 3 bases and V by 4 bases; bases with no gene match: 8. The DNA of the CDR3 is TGCGCCAGCAGCCCCTCTACAGGGGGCGGTGGAAACACCATATATTTT. Protein sequence: CASSPSTGGGGNTIYF. Full variable domain (rest looked up from reference TRBV5-1 and TRBJ1-3): KAGVTQTPRYLIKTRGQQVTLSCSPISGHRSVSWYQQTPGQGLQFLFEYFSETQRNKGNFPGRFSGRQFSNSRSEMNVSTLELGDSALYLCASSPSTGGGGNTIYFGEGSWLTVV.

The chain links TRBV6-1 to TRBJ1-4; D gene uncertain. Trimming took off 4 bases at V and 0 bases at J, with 18 bases between the two ends. The CDR3 consists of 18 residues. The germline gives CDR1 MNHNS, CDR2 SASEGT. CDR3 bases: TGTGCCAGCAGTGCAAGGACGTCGCTGTTTACAACTAATGAAAAACTGTTTTTT. This encodes CASSARTSLFTTNEKLFF.

This chain connects TRBV7-8 to TRBJ2-1; D is unclear. The CDR3 sequence is 13 residues long. Per the germline V gene, CDR1 is SGHVS and CDR2 is FQNEAQ. V gave up 5 bases and J gave up 0 bases, with 5 bases separating them. The CDR3 DNA is TGTGCCAGCAGCGCGGACTCCTACAATGAGCAGTTCTTC. Translated: CASSADSYNEQFF.

The chain links TRBV11-2 to TRBJ1-1, with D tentatively TRBD1 (5 bases). V lost 1 base to trimming and J lost 2 bases, with 14 bases between them. Germline assignment: CDR1 SGHAT and CDR2 FQNNGV. The CDR3 totals 16 residues. This CDR3 is CASSLVSAGYNTEAFF. CDR3 nucleotide sequence: TGTGCCAGCAGCTTAGTTTCAGCAGGGTACAACACTGAAGCTTTCTTT.

This sequence joins TRBV5-1 and TRBJ2-1, with 7 bases matching TRBD2. Trimming took 2 bases from V and 8 from J; bases not matched to a gene: 13. CDR3 length equals 16 residues. Germline CDR1 and CDR2: SGHRS and YFSETQ. In nucleotides, the CDR3 is TGCGCCAGCAGCTTCACCTCAGCGGGACTTAGGGATGAGCAGTTCTTC. It encodes CASSFTSAGLRDEQFF.

The V call is TRBV10-1, the J call TRBJ2-1; D possibly uses TRBD1 or TRBD2 (5 bases each). Germline V lookup: CDR1 WNHNN, CDR2 SYGVQD (reference sequence). The V end lost 2 bases, the J end lost 5 bases, and 16 bases lay between the germline ends. The CDR3 covers 16 residues. Here the CDR3 reads CASSEIVGTGNNEQFF. The CDR3 nucleotides are TGCGCCAGCAGTGAGATAGTAGGGACGGGGAACAATGAGCAGTTCTTC.

The V call is TRBV12-3 or TRBV12-4, the J call TRBJ1-2; D unresolved. Trimming removed 6 bases from V and 0 bases from J, with 5 bases in between. CDR3 length: 12 amino acids. CDR3 DNA: TGTGCCAGCAGAGGTTCTAACTATGGCTACACCTTC. It yields the protein CASRGSNYGYTF.

V usage is TRBV29-1 and J usage is TRBJ2-1, with TRBD2 identical over 8 bases. The CDR3 loop spans 15 amino acids. V shed 6 bases, J shed 0 bases, and the junction held 7 bases outside the gene matches. The germline V gene has CDR1 SQVTM and CDR2 ANQGSEA. The CDR3 region has the DNA TGCAGCGTATATAGCGGGACTTCCTCCTACAATGAGCAGTTCTTC. Translating gives CSVYSGTSSYNEQFF.

The V and J genes are TRBV4-3 and TRBJ2-1; 10 bases line up with TRBD2. This CDR3 is 17 amino acids long. With V trimmed by 0 bases and J by 1 base, 3 bases remained unmatched. Germline-derived CDR1 and CDR2 are LGHNA and YSLEER. The CDR3 loop is CASSQERAGGSYNEQFF. DNA of the CDR3: TGCGCCAGCAGCCAAGAGAGAGCGGGAGGGTCCTACAATGAGCAGTTCTTC.

This clone was seen only once. This chain links TRBV9 with TRBJ2-7; unclear D gene. The CDR3 loop spans 15 amino acids. V was clipped by 0 bases and J by 0 bases, with 10 bases between them. The germline V gene has CDR1 SGDLS and CDR2 YYNGEE. The CDR3 sequence: CASSVGATASYEQYF. The CDR3 bases are TGTGCCAGCAGCGTAGGGGCAACCGCCTCCTACGAGCAGTACTTC.